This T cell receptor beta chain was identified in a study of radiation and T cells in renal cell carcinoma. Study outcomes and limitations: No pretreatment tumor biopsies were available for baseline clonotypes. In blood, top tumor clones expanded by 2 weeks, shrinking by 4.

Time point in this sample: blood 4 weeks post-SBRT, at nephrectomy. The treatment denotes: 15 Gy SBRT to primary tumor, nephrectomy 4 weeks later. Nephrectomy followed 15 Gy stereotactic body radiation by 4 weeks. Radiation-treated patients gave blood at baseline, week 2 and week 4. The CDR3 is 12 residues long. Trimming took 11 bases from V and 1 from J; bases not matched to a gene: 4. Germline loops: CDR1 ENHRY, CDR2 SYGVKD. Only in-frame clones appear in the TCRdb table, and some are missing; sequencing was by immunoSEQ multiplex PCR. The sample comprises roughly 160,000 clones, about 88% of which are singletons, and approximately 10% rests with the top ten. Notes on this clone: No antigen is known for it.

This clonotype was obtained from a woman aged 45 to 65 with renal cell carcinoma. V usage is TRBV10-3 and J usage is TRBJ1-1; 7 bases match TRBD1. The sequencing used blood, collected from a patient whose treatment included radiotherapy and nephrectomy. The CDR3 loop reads CASQGTNTEAFF. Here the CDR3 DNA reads TGTGCCTCACAGGGGACGAACACTGAAGCTTTCTTT.